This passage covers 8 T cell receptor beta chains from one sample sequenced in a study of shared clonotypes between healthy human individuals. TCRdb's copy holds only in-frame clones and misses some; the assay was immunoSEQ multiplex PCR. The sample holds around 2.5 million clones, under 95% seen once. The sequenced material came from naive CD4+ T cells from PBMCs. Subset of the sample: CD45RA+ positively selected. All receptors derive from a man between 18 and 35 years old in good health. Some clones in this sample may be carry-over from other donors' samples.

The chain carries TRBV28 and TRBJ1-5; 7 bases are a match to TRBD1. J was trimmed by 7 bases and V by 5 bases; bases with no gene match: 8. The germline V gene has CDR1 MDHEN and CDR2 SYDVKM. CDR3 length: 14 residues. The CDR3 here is CASSTPTGTQPQHF. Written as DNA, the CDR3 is TGTGCCAGCAGTACCCCGACAGGGACGCAGCCCCAGCATTTT.

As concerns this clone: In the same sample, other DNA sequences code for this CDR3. The CDR3 DNA sequence: TGTGCCTGGAGTGGAGAGACTGAAGCTTTCTTT. This sequence encodes CAWSGETEAFF. This chain uses TRBV30 with TRBJ1-1; D is unclear. The CDR3 loop spans 11 amino acids. V was shortened by 1 base and J by 5 bases, with 5 bases between the two germline ends. Germline V gene sequence: CDR1 GTSNPN, CDR2 SVGIG (reference sequence).

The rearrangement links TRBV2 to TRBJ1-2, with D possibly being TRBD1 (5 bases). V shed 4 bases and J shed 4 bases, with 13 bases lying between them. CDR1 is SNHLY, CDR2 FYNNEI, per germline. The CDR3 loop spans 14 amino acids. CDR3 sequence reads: CASSVGRDSYGYTF. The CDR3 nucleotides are TGTGCCAGCAGTGTGGGCAGGGATAGCTATGGCTACACCTTC.

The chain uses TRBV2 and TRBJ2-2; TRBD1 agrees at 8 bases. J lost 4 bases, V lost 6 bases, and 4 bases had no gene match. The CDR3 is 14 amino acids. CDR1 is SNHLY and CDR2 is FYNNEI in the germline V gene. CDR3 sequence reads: CASRATGVTGELFF. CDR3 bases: TGTGCCAGCAGGGCGACAGGGGTCACCGGGGAGCTGTTTTTT.

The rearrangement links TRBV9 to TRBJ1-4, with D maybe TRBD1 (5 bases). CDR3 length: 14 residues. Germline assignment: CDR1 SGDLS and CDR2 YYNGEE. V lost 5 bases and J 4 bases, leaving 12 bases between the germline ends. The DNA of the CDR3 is TGTGCCAGCAGTGATGGCCAGGGTAATGAAAAACTGTTTTTT. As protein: CASSDGQGNEKLFF.

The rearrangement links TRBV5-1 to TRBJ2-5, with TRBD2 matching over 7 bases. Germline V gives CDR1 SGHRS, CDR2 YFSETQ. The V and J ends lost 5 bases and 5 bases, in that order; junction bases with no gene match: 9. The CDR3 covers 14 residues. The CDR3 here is CASRDSGGGETQYF. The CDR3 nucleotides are TGCGCCAGCAGGGATAGTGGGGGAGGGGAGACCCAGTACTTC.

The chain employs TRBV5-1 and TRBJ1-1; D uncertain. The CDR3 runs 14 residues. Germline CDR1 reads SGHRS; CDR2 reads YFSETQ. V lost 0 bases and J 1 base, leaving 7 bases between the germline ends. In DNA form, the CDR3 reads TGCGCCAGCAGCTTGGGCATACAGAACACTGAAGCTTTCTTT. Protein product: CASSLGIQNTEAFF.

CDR3 amino acids: CATRVASGNTIYF. CDR3 in DNA: TGTGCCACGAGGGTGGCCTCTGGAAACACCATATATTTT. V gene TRBV19 combines with J gene TRBJ1-3; D is uncertain. The length of the CDR3 is 13 residues. Germline lookup yields CDR1 LNHDA and CDR2 SQIVND (reference sequence). The ends were cut back, 10 bases at V and 0 bases at J, with 10 bases in the middle.